This is a list of T cell receptor beta chains from one sample in a study of T cells in Graves' hyperthyroidism and ophthalmopathy. TCRdb fed the multiplex PCR reads into MiXCR, producing one record per CDR3 protein. The sample has hundreds of thousands of distinct CDR3 sequences, about 14% seen once. Sequenced sample: blood. These receptors were obtained from a young woman with Graves' hyperthyroidism. Each CDR3 is given with its conserved first and last residue. D genes are given only for firm matches. Expanded clones get a size class; other rows say once, few or many, or leave the size out.

D gene	clone size	V gene	J gene	CDR3 protein	CDR3 DNA
NA	NA	TRBV4-1	TRBJ2-5	CASSPGGSGAIQETQYF	TGCGCCAGCAGCCCGGGCGGGTCGGGGGCTATCCAAGAGACCCAGTACTTC
NA	NA	TRBV4-1	TRBJ1-4	CASSPPGRQKLFF	TGCGCCAGCAGCCCTCCGGGACGCCAAAAACTGTTTTTT
TRBD1	few	TRBV6-5	TRBJ2-7	CASSFNRDRRGEQYF	TGTGCCAGCAGTTTCAACCGGGACAGGAGGGGCGAGCAGTACTTC
NA	many	TRBV6-1	TRBJ2-7	CASSDRGGATYEQYF	TGTGCCAGCAGTGACAGGGGGGGCGCTACCTACGAGCAGTACTTC
TRBD2	few	TRBV28	TRBJ2-2	CASSLGLAGPGELFF	TGTGCCAGCAGTCTGGGACTAGCGGGACCCGGGGAGCTGTTTTTT
NA	many	TRBV6-6	TRBJ2-3	CASSYAQGPPMDTQYF	TGTGCCAGCAGTTACGCACAGGGCCCCCCCATGGATACGCAGTATTTT
NA	NA	TRBV30	TRBJ2-3	CAWSVGLDTTDTQYF	TGTGCCTGGAGTGTAGGCTTGGACACCACAGATACGCAGTATTTT
TRBD1	many	TRBV5-8	TRBJ2-7	CASSFQGQGLHEQYF	TGTGCCAGCAGCTTTCAAGGACAGGGGCTCCACGAGCAGTACTTC
NA	few	TRBV19	TRBJ1-3	CASSDGRGGNTIYF	TGTGCCAGTAGCGATGGGAGAGGTGGAAACACCATATATTTT
NA	many	TRBV24-1	TRBJ2-1	CATSDPLGVHEQFF	TGTGCCACCAGTGATCCCTTGGGGGTCCATGAGCAGTTCTTC
NA	many	TRBV11-2	TRBJ1-2	CASSGASYYGYTF	TGTGCCAGCAGCGGAGCCTCCTACTATGGCTACACCTTC
TRBD2	few	TRBV27	TRBJ2-1	CASSVLPGLAGVREQFF	TGTGCCAGCAGTGTTCTACCGGGACTAGCGGGAGTACGTGAGCAGTTCTTC
TRBD2	many	TRBV19	TRBJ2-1	CATKLAGSSPGNEQFF	TGTGCCACAAAACTAGCGGGATCGTCCCCTGGTAATGAGCAGTTCTTC
NA	NA	TRBV5-1	TRBJ1-2	CASSLDSPYGYTF	TGCGCCAGCAGCTTGGACAGCCCCTATGGCTACACCTTC
NA	many	TRBV6-5	TRBJ1-1	CASSYGVRADTEAFF	TGTGCCAGCAGTTACGGCGTAAGGGCGGACACTGAAGCTTTCTTT
NA	many	TRBV7-8	TRBJ2-1	CASREGPTYNEQFF	TGTGCCAGCAGGGAGGGGCCCACCTACAATGAGCAGTTCTTC
TRBD2	NA	TRBV4-1	TRBJ2-7	CASSQVITGGSPEQYF	TGCGCCAGCAGCCAAGTTATCACGGGCGGGAGTCCCGAGCAGTACTTC
TRBD1	many	TRBV6-6	TRBJ2-3	CASSYTLWTGAGDTQYF	TGTGCCAGCAGTTACACCCTTTGGACAGGGGCAGGAGATACGCAGTATTTT
NA	NA	TRBV24-1	TRBJ2-2	CATSVGWWTDTGELFF	TGTGCCACCAGTGTCGGATGGTGGACTGACACCGGGGAGCTGTTTTTT
TRBD2	NA	TRBV7-9	TRBJ2-1	CASRGSGSSYNEQFF	TGTGCCAGCAGGGGTAGCGGGAGCTCCTACAATGAGCAGTTCTTC
NA	NA	TRBV12-3/TRBV12-4	TRBJ1-1	CASTALPGNRGTEAFF	TGTGCCAGCACCGCACTCCCGGGAAATAGGGGAACTGAAGCTTTCTTT
TRBD2	many	TRBV18	TRBJ2-5	CASSTIVSGSGETQYF	TGTGCCAGCTCAACCATTGTCAGCGGGAGTGGTGAGACCCAGTACTTC
NA	NA	TRBV6-1	TRBJ2-3	CASVGGGVSTDTQYF	TGTGCCAGCGTAGGAGGGGGAGTGAGCACAGATACGCAGTATTTT
NA	many	TRBV6-1	TRBJ2-2	CASSYENTGELFF	TGTGCCAGCAGCTACGAGAACACCGGGGAGCTGTTTTTT
NA	NA	TRBV10-3	TRBJ2-2	CAISAGVTGELFF	TGTGCCATCAGTGCGGGGGTCACCGGGGAGCTGTTTTTT
TRBD2	few	TRBV2	TRBJ2-7	CASRDNPGTSDEQYF	TGTGCCAGCAGAGACAACCCCGGGACTAGCGACGAGCAGTACTTC
NA	NA	TRBV6-2/TRBV6-3	TRBJ1-5	CASSYSSQGYQPQHF	TGTGCCAGCAGTTACTCGAGTCAGGGATATCAGCCCCAGCATTTT
TRBD2	few	TRBV15	TRBJ2-2	CATSRREDRTGELFF	TGTGCCACCAGCAGGCGGGAGGATAGGACCGGGGAGCTGTTTTTT
TRBD1	many	TRBV6-2/TRBV6-3	TRBJ2-3	CASSSWTGADTQYF	TGTGCCAGCAGTTCCTGGACAGGGGCTGATACGCAGTATTTT
TRBD2	many	TRBV20-1	TRBJ2-1	CSTGRLAGDEQFF	TGCAGTACAGGGCGACTAGCGGGAGATGAGCAGTTCTTC
NA	many	TRBV7-9	TRBJ2-5	CASSLRQGSGETQYF	TGTGCCAGCAGCTTACGGCAGGGTTCAGGCGAGACCCAGTACTTC
NA	NA	TRBV3-1	TRBJ1-5	CASSQDRFMDQPQHF	TGTGCCAGCAGCCAAGACAGGTTTATGGATCAGCCCCAGCATTTT
TRBD1	NA	TRBV29-1	TRBJ1-1	CSVCRGLMNTEAFF	TGCAGCGTTTGCAGGGGGCTCATGAACACTGAAGCTTTCTTT
NA	few	TRBV29-1	TRBJ2-1	CSVGIRTARSYNEQFF	TGCAGCGTTGGGATCCGGACTGCACGCTCCTACAATGAGCAGTTCTTC